The sequence of this TCR beta chain was determined in a study of OX40 agonist ivuxolimab in advanced cancers. Sequenced by immunoSEQ multiplex PCR; TCRdb stores in-frame clones only, minus some. Of fewer than 60,000 clones in the sample, 75% to 85% were seen once. V lost 6 bases and J 8 bases, leaving 20 bases between the germline ends. The CDR3 length is 15 residues. In germline, CDR1 is MNHEY, CDR2 SMNVEV (reference sequence). This receptor was obtained from an adult with an advanced solid tumor such as melanoma, head and neck, liver or kidney cancer. This specimen was CD4+ or CD8+ T cells sorted from blood, taken in a trial of the OX40 agonist ivuxolimab. The chain carries TRBV27 and TRBJ2-1; D is unresolved. The CDR3 coding sequence is TGTGCCAGCAGCTTGCAAAGGAGTCAAGCGCATGAGCAGTTCTTC. Translation: CASSLQRSQAHEQFF.